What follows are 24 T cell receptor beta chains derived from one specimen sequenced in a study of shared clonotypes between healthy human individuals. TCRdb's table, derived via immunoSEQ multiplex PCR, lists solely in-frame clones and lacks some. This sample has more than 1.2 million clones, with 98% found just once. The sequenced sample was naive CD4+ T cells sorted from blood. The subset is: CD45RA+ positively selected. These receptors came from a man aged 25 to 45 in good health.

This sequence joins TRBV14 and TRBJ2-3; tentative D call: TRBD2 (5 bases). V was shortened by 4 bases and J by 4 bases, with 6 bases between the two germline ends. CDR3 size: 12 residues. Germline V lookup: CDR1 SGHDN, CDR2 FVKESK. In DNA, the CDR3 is TGTGCCAGCAGCCGGACTTCAGATACGCAGTATTTT. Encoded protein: CASSRTSDTQYF.

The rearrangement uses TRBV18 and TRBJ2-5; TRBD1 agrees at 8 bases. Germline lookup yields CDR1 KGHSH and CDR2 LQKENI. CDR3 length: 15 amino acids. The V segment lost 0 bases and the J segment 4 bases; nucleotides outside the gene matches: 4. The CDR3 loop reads CASSPPSRGLETQYF. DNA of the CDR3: TGTGCCAGCTCACCACCCAGCAGGGGGCTAGAGACCCAGTACTTC.

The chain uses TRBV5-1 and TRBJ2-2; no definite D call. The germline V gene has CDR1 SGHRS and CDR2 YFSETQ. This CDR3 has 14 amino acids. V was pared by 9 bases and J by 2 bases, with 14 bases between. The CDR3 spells CATSPTSNTGELFF. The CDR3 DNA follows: TGCGCCACCTCCCCAACGAGCAACACCGGGGAGCTGTTTTTT.

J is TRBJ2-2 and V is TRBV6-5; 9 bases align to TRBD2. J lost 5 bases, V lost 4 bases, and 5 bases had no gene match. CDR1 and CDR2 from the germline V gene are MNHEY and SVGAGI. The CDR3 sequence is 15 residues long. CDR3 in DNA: TGTGCCAGCAGTTCGGGGAGCGGGAGGACCGGGGAGCTGTTTTTT. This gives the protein CASSSGSGRTGELFF.

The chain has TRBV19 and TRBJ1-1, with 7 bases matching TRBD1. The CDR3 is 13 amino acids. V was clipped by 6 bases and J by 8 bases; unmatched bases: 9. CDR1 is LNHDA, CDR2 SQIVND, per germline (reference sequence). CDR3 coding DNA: TGTGCCAGTAGCAATTATAGGGGGCGGGAAGCTTTCTTT. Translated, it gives CASSNYRGREAFF.

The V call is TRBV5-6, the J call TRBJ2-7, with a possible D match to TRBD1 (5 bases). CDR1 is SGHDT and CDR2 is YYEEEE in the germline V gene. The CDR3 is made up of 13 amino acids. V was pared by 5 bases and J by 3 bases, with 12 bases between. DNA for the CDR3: TGTGCCAGCAGAACCAGGGAAAGCTACGAGCAGTACTTC. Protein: CASRTRESYEQYF. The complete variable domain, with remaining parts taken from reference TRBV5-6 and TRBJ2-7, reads DAGVTQSPTHLIKTRGQQVTLRCSPKSGHDTVSWYQQALGQGPQFIFQYYEEEERQRGNFPDRFSGHQFPNYSSELNVNALLLGDSALYLCASRTRESYEQYFGPGTRLTVT.

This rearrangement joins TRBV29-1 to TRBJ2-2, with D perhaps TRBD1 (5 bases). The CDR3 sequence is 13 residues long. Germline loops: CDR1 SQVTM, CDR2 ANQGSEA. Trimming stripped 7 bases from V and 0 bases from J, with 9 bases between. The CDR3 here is CSADTSNTGELFF. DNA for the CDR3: TGCAGCGCGGACACCTCGAACACCGGGGAGCTGTTTTTT.

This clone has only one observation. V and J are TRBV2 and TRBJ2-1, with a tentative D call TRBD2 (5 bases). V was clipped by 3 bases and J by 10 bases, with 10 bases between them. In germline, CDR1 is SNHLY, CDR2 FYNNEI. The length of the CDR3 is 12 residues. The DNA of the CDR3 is TGTGCCAGCAGTGAGCTACTAGGCGAGCAGTTCTTC. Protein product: CASSELLGEQFF.

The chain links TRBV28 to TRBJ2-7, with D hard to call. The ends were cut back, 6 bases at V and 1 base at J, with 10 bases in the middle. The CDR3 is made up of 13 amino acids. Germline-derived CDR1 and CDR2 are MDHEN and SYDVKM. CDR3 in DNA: TGTGCCAGCAGCCACATCAGATCCTACGAGCAGTACTTC. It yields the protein CASSHIRSYEQYF.

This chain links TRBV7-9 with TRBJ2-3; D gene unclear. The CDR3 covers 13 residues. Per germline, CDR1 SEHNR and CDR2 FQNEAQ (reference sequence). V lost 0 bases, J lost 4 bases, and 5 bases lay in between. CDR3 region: CASSLAGPDTQYF. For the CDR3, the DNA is TGTGCCAGCAGCTTAGCCGGCCCAGATACGCAGTATTTT.

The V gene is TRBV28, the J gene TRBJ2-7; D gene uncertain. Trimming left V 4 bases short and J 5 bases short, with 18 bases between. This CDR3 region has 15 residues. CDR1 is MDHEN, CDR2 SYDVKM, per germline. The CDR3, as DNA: TGTGCCAGCAGTTCCGGGTCTCGGGTGGCGGACGAGCAGTACTTC. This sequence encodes CASSSGSRVADEQYF.

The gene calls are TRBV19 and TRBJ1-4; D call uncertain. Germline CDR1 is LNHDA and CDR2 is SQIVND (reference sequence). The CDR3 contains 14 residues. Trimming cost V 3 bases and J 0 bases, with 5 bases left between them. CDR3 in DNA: TGTGCCAGTAGTATTGACGCAACTAATGAAAAACTGTTTTTT. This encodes CASSIDATNEKLFF.

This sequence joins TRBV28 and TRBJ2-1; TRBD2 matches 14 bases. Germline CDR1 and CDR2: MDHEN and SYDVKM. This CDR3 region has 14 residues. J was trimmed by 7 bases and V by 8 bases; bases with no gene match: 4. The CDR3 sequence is CASQTSGRGNEQFF. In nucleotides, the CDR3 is TGTGCCAGCCAGACTAGCGGGAGGGGTAATGAGCAGTTCTTC.

In DNA, the CDR3 is TGTGCCAGCAGCTTAGATCAGCGCTATGGCTACACCTTC. Its translation is CASSLDQRYGYTF. V usage is TRBV7-2 and J usage is TRBJ1-2; D gene uncertain. The CDR3 extends over 13 amino acids. V dropped 1 base and J dropped 4 bases, with 7 bases sitting between them. The germline V gene has CDR1 SGHTA and CDR2 FQGNSA.

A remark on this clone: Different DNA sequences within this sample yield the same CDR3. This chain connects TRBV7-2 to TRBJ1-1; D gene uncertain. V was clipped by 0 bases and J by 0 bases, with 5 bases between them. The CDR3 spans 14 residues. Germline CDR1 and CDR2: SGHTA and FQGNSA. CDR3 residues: CASSLARMNTEAFF. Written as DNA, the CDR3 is TGTGCCAGCAGCTTAGCCAGAATGAACACTGAAGCTTTCTTT.

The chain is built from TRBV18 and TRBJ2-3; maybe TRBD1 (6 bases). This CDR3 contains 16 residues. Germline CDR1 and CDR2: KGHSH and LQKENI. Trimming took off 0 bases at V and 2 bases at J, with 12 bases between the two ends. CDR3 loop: CASSPPVDRNTDTQYF. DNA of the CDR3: TGTGCCAGCTCACCACCGGTTGACAGGAACACAGATACGCAGTATTTT.

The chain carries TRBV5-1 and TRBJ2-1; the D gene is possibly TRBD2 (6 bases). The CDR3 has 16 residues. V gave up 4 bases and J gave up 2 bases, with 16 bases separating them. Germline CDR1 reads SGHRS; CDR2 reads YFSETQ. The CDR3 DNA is TGCGCCAGCAGCCCGGGGGTAGCGGTTACCTACAATGAGCAGTTCTTC. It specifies CASSPGVAVTYNEQFF.

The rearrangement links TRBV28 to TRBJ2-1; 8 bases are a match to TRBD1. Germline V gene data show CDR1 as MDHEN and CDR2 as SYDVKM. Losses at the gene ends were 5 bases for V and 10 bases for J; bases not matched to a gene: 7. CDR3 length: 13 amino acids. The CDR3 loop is CASSRTGSGEQFF. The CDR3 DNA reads TGTGCCAGCAGTAGGACAGGGTCGGGAGAGCAGTTCTTC.

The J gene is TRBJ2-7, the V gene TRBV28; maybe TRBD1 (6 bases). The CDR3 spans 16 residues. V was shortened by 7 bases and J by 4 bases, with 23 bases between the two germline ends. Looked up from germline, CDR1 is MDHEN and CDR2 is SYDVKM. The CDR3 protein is CASKIVRGPMRYEQYF. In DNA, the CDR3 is TGTGCCAGCAAGATTGTCAGGGGCCCTATGCGGTACGAGCAGTACTTC.

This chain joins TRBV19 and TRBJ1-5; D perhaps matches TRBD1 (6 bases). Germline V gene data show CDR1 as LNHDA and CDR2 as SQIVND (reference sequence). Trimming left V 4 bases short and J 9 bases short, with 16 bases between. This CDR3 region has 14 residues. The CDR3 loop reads CASSTTGTGGPQHF. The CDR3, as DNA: TGTGCCAGTAGTACTACAGGGACCGGGGGGCCCCAGCATTTT. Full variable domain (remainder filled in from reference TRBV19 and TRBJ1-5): DGGITQSPKYLFRKEGQNVTLSCEQNLNHDAMYWYRQDPGQGLRLIYYSQIVNDFQKGDIAEGYSVSREKKESFPLTVTSAQKNPTAFYLCASSTTGTGGPQHFGDGTRLSIL.

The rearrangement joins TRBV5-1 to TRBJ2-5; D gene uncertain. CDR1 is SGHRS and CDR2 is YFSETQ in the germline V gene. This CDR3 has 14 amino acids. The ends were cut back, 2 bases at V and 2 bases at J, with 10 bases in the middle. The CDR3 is CASSFGRVQETQYF. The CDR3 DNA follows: TGCGCCAGCAGCTTTGGACGAGTTCAAGAGACCCAGTACTTC. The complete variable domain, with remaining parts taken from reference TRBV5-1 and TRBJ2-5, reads KAGVTQTPRYLIKTRGQQVTLSCSPISGHRSVSWYQQTPGQGLQFLFEYFSETQRNKGNFPGRFSGRQFSNSRSEMNVSTLELGDSALYLCASSFGRVQETQYFGPGTRLLVL.

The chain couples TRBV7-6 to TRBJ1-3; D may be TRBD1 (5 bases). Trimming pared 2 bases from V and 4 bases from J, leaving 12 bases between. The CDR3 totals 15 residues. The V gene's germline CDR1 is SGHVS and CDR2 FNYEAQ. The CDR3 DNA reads TGTGCCAGCAGCTTAAGCCGGGACGGAGGAAACACCATATATTTT. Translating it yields CASSLSRDGGNTIYF.

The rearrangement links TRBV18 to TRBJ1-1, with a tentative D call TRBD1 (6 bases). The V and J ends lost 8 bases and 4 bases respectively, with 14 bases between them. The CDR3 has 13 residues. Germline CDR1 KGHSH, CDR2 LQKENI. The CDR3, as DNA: TGTGCCAGCGACGACAGGCTTCGCACTGAAGCTTTCTTT. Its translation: CASDDRLRTEAFF.

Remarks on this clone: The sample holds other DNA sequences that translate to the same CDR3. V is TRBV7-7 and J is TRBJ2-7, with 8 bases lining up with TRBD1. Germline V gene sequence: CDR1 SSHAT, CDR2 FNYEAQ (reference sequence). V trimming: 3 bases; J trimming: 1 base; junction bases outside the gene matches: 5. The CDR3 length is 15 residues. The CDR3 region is CASSLRTGPSYEQYF. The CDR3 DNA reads TGTGCCAGCAGCTTGAGGACAGGGCCGTCCTACGAGCAGTACTTC.